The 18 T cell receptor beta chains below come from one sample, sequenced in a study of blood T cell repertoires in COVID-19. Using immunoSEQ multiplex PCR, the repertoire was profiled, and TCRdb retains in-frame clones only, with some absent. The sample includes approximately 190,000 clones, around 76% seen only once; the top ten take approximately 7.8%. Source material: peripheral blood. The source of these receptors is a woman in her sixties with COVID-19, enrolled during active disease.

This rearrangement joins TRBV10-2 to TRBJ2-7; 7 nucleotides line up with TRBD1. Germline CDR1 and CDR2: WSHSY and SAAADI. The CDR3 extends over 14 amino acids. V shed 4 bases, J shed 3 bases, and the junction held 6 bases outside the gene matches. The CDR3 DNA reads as TGCGCCAGCAGTGGCCGGGACAGAGGCTACGAGCAGTACTTC. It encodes CASSGRDRGYEQYF.

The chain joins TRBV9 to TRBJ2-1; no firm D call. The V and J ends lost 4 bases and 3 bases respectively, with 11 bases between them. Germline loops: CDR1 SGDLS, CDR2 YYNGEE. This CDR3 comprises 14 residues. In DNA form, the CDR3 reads TGTGCCAGCAGCCCCCCGGTTGGCTACAATGAGCAGTTCTTC. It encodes CASSPPVGYNEQFF.

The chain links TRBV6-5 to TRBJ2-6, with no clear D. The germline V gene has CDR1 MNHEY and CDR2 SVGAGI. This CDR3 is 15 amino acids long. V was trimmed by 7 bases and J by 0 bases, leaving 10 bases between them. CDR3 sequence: CASTLESSGANVLTF. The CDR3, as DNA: TGTGCCAGCACCCTGGAGAGCTCTGGGGCCAACGTCCTGACTTTC.

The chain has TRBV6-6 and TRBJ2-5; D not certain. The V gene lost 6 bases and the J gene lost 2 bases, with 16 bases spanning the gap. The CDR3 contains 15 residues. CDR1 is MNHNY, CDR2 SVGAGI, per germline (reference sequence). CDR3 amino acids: CASRPGFWAQETQYF. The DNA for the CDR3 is TGTGCCAGCAGGCCCGGTTTCTGGGCTCAAGAGACCCAGTACTTC.

This chain's CDR3 is CASSNHGGEQYF. In DNA, the CDR3 is TGTGCCAGCAGCAACCATGGCGGCGAGCAGTACTTC. The V and J genes are TRBV3-1 (or the pseudogene TRBV3-2) and TRBJ2-7; D is undetermined. Between the trimmed V and J ends, which lost 5 bases and 6 bases, there was a span of 11 bases. Per germline, CDR1 LGHDT and CDR2 YNNKEL (reference sequence). CDR3 size: 12 residues.

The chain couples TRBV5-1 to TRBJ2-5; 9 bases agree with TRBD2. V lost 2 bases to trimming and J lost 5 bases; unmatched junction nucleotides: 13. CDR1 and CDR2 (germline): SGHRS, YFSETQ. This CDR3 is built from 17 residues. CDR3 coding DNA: TGCGCCAGCAGCTTTATTCCGGGCGGGAGGGCCTTGGAGACCCAGTACTTC. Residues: CASSFIPGGRALETQYF.

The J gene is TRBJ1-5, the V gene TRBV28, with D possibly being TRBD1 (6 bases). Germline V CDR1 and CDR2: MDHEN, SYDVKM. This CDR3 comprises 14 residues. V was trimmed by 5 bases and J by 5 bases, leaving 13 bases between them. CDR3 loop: CASSQRTAHQPQHF. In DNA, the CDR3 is TGTGCCAGCAGTCAGAGGACAGCTCATCAGCCCCAGCATTTT.

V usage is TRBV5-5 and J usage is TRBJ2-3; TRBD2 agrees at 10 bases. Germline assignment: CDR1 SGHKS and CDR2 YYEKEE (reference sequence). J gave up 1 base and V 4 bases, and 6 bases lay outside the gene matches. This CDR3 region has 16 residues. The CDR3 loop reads CASSKVLAGRTDTQYF. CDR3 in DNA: TGTGCCAGCAGCAAAGTACTAGCGGGACGCACAGATACGCAGTATTTT.

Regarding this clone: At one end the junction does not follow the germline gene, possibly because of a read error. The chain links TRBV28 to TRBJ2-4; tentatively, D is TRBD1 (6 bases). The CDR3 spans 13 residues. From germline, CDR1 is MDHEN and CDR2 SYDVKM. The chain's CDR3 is CASSSPGTNIQYF. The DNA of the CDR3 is TGTGCCAGCAGTTCGCCTGGGACAAACATTCAATACTTC.

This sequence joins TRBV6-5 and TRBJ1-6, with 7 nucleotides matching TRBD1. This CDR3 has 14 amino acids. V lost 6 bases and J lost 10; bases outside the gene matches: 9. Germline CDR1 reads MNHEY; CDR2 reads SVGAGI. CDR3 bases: TGTGCCAGCAGACGGGGACAGAGAGAATCACCCCTCCACTTT. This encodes CASRRGQRESPLHF.

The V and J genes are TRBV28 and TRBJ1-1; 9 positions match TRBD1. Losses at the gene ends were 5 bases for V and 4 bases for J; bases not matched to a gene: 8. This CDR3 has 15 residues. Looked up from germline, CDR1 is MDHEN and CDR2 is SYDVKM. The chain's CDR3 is CASSVAGTGSTEAFF. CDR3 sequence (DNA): TGTGCCAGCAGTGTCGCTGGGACAGGGAGCACTGAAGCTTTCTTT.

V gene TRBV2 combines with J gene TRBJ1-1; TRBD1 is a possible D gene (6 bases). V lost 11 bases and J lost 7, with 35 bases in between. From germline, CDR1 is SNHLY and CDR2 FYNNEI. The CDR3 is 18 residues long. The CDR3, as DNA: TGTGCCGGCACGCAGACGGCAGGGAGATATGGGCAACAGGGTGAAGCTTTCTTT. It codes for CAGTQTAGRYGQQGEAFF.

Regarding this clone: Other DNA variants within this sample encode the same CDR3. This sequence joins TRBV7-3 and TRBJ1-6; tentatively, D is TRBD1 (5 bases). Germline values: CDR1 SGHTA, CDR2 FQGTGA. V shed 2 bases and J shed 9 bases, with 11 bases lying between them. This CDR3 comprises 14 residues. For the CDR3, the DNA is TGTGCCAGCAGCTTAGGGGCAGGCAGTTCACCCCTCCACTTT. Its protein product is CASSLGAGSSPLHF.

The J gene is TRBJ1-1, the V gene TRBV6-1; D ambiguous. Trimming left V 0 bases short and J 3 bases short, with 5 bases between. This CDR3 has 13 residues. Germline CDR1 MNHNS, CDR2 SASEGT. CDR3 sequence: CASSEAWHTEAFF. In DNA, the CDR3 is TGTGCCAGCAGTGAAGCGTGGCACACTGAAGCTTTCTTT.

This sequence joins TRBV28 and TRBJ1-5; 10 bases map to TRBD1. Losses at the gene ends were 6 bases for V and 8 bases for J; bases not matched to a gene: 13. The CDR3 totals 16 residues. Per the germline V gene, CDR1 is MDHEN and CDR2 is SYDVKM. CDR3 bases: TGTGCCAGCAGGCCCCCCGGGACAGGGGTGTTAAAGCCCCAGCATTTT. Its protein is CASRPPGTGVLKPQHF. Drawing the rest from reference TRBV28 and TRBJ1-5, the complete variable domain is DVKVTQSSRYLVKRTGEKVFLECVQDMDHENMFWYRQDPGLGLRLIYFSYDVKMKEKGDIPEGYSVSREKKERFSLILESASTNQTSMYLCASRPPGTGVLKPQHFGDGTRLSIL.

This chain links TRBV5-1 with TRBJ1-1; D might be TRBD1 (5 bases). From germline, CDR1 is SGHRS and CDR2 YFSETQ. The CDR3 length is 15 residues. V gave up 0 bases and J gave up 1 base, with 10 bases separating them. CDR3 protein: CASSLGGAPNTEAFF. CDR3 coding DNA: TGCGCCAGCAGCTTGGGTGGGGCCCCGAACACTGAAGCTTTCTTT.

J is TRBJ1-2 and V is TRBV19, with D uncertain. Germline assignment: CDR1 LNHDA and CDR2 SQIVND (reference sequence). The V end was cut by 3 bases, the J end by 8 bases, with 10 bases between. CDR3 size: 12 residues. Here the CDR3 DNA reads TGTGCCAGTAGTATTATTCCGGGGGGCTACACCTTC. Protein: CASSIIPGGYTF.

CDR3 nucleotides: TGTGCCAGCAGTTGGGGGACTAGCGGGAGCGCAGATACGCAGTATTTT. This codes for CASSWGTSGSADTQYF. The chain carries TRBV6-2 or TRBV6-3 and TRBJ2-3, with 14 bases identical to TRBD2. This CDR3 is built from 16 residues. J was trimmed by 4 bases and V by 4 bases; bases with no gene match: 4. Per germline, CDR1 MNHEY and CDR2 SVGEGT.